Presented here are 20 T cell receptor beta chains from one specimen sequenced in a study of T cells in severe cutaneous drug reactions (dated by TCRdb to 2018 to 2020). The donors whose samples were sequenced had carbamazepine-induced Stevens-Johnson syndrome or toxic epidermal necrolysis (CBZ-SJS/TEN). TCRdb records Illumina MiSeq as the sequencer. Library preparation used the iRepertoire multiplex PCR system with TCR subtype-specific primers for both bulk and single-cell sequencing. TCRdb reprocessed the reads and assigns one entry to each CDR3 protein sequence, leaving out DNA. This sample's clone table shows approximately 9,600 distinct CDR3 sequences. Clones ranked in the top ten supply 21% of the sample. The source material was cells from a skin blister. Interpreted using the paper, the cell subset or site label stands for: unsorted cells from skin lesion blisters. The receptor source for this set is a human donor with Stevens-Johnson syndrome, a severe cutaneous drug reaction.

The chain's CDR3 is CSARKGTSYNEQFF. J is TRBJ2-1 and V is TRBV20-1; TCRdb selects TRBD2, and the lack of DNA leaves this call unchecked. Germline V CDR1 and CDR2: DFQATT, SNEGSKA (reference sequence). The CDR3 covers 14 residues.

According to its frequency, this clonotype is medium-sized (0.01 to 0.1%). This rearrangement joins TRBV20-1 to TRBJ2-3; the D gene TCRdb calls, TRBD1, cannot be checked with no DNA. The CDR3 totals 14 residues. Germline V gene sequence: CDR1 DFQATT, CDR2 SNEGSKA (reference sequence). This CDR3 reads CSESKGGPEDTQYF.

The chain joins TRBV20-1 to TRBJ2-3. Germline CDR1 and CDR2: DFQATT and SNEGSKA (reference sequence). The CDR3 is 14 residues long. The CDR3 reads CSARDPAGGHTQYF.

The J gene is TRBJ2-5, the V gene TRBV29-1; TCRdb selects TRBD1, and the lack of DNA leaves this call unchecked. Germline V gene sequence: CDR1 SQVTM, CDR2 ANQGSEA. This CDR3 has 14 residues. The chain's CDR3 is CSVEASAHRETQYF.

V gene TRBV20-1 combines with J gene TRBJ2-1. The length of the CDR3 is 11 residues. Germline CDR1 and CDR2: DFQATT and SNEGSKA (reference sequence). The CDR3 region is CSASGSPEQFF.

The gene calls are TRBV20-1 and TRBJ2-3; TCRdb designates TRBD2, a call that cannot be tested without DNA. Germline V gives CDR1 DFQATT, CDR2 SNEGSKA (reference sequence). CDR3 length: 15 residues. CDR3 sequence: CSADLLGTSTDTQYF.

By frequency, this clonotype registers medium-sized. V is TRBV20-1 and J is TRBJ2-7; the D gene TCRdb calls, TRBD2, cannot be checked with no DNA. The CDR3 totals 13 residues. Per germline, CDR1 DFQATT and CDR2 SNEGSKA (reference sequence). The CDR3 loop reads CSATRYNSYEQYF.

The V and J genes are TRBV29-1 and TRBJ2-7; TCRdb outputs TRBD2, but without DNA this stays unchecked. Germline loops: CDR1 SQVTM, CDR2 ANQGSEA. The CDR3 extends over 15 amino acids. CDR3 region: CSILGLGRRKYEQYF.

This clonotype registers medium-sized by frequency. The rearrangement joins TRBV28 to TRBJ2-1; as DNA is missing, the TRBD1 call by TCRdb cannot be tested. This CDR3 spans 12 amino acids. Germline CDR1 reads MDHEN; CDR2 reads SYDVKM. The CDR3 spells CASSLGQYEQFF.

This CDR3 is CASSYSGGISSYNEQFF. The V gene is TRBV5-6, the J gene TRBJ2-1; TCRdb returns TRBD2, unconfirmable since there is no DNA. CDR3 length equals 17 residues. From germline, CDR1 is SGHDT and CDR2 YYEEEE.

CDR3 protein: CSANWGHTDTQYF. The V and J genes are TRBV29-1 and TRBJ2-3; there is no DNA to check the TCRdb D call of TRBD1. Germline V CDR1 and CDR2: SQVTM, ANQGSEA. The CDR3 extends over 13 amino acids.

The V gene is TRBV7-9, the J gene TRBJ2-5; TCRdb designates TRBD2, a call that cannot be tested without DNA. The CDR3 contains 15 residues. Germline V CDR1 and CDR2: SEHNR, FQNEAQ (reference sequence). The CDR3 spells CASSRTSGPQETQYF. The complete variable domain, with remaining parts taken from reference TRBV7-9 and TRBJ2-5, reads DTGVSQNPRHKITKRGQNVTFRCDPISEHNRLYWYRQTLGQGPEFLTYFQNEAQLEKSRLLSDRFSAERPKGSFSTLEIQRTEQGDSAMYLCASSRTSGPQETQYFGPGTRLLVL.

CDR3 protein: CSVVDREGTDTQYF. The gene calls are TRBV29-1 and TRBJ2-3; the TCRdb D gene call, TRBD1, has no DNA to confirm it. The V gene's germline CDR1 is SQVTM and CDR2 ANQGSEA. The CDR3 length is 14 residues.

The V and J genes are TRBV4-2 and TRBJ1-2; as DNA is missing, the TRBD1 call by TCRdb cannot be tested. The germline V gene has CDR1 LGHNA and CDR2 YNFKEQ. CDR3 length equals 15 residues. This chain's CDR3 is CASRTDRTTNYGYTF.

This clonotype shows up as large by frequency. The chain's CDR3 is CASSLNPRERFQETQYF. The chain couples TRBV28 to TRBJ2-5; the D call from TCRdb, TRBD1, cannot be confirmed without DNA. The CDR3 totals 17 residues. Germline CDR1 reads MDHEN; CDR2 reads SYDVKM.

Considering frequency, this clonotype is medium-sized. This chain links TRBV20-1 with TRBJ2-1. The CDR3 has 13 amino acids. Germline lookup yields CDR1 DFQATT and CDR2 SNEGSKA (reference sequence). The CDR3 protein is CSQAESSYNEQFF.

Its frequency marks this clonotype as medium-sized. The V gene is TRBV20-1, the J gene TRBJ2-3; as DNA is missing, the TRBD1 call by TCRdb cannot be tested. The CDR3 length is 16 residues. Looked up from germline, CDR1 is DFQATT and CDR2 is SNEGSKA (reference sequence). The CDR3 sequence: CSATETGAGGRDTQYF.

This clonotype is classed as medium-sized by frequency. The rearrangement links TRBV13 to TRBJ1-1. Germline V lookup: CDR1 PRHDT, CDR2 FYEKMQ (reference sequence). This CDR3 comprises 15 residues. This CDR3 is CASSSVGPMNTEAFF.

According to its frequency, this clonotype is medium-sized. The chain recombines TRBV20-1 with TRBJ2-7. The germline CDR1 and CDR2 sequences are DFQATT and SNEGSKA (reference sequence). The CDR3 has 11 amino acids. The CDR3 protein is CSAWRTYEQYF.

This chain joins TRBV20-1 and TRBJ2-7; the TCRdb D gene call, TRBD2, has no DNA to confirm it. This CDR3 has 15 amino acids. Germline CDR1 reads DFQATT; CDR2 reads SNEGSKA (reference sequence). Here the CDR3 reads CSARDWRDPSYEQYF.